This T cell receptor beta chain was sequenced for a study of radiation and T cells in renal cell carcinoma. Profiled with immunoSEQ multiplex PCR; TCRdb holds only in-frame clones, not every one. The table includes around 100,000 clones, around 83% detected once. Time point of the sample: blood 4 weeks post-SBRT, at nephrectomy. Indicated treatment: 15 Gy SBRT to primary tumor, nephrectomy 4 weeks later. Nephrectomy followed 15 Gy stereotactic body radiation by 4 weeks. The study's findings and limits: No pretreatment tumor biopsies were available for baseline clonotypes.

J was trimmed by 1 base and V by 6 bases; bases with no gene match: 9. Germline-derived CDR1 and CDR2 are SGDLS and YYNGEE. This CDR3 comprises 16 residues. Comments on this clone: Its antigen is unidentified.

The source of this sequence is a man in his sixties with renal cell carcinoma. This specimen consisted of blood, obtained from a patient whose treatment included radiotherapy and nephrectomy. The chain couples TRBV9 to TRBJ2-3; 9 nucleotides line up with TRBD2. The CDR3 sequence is CASNVVPSGGTDTQYF. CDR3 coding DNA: TGTGCCAGCAACGTGGTGCCTAGCGGGGGCACAGATACGCAGTATTTT.